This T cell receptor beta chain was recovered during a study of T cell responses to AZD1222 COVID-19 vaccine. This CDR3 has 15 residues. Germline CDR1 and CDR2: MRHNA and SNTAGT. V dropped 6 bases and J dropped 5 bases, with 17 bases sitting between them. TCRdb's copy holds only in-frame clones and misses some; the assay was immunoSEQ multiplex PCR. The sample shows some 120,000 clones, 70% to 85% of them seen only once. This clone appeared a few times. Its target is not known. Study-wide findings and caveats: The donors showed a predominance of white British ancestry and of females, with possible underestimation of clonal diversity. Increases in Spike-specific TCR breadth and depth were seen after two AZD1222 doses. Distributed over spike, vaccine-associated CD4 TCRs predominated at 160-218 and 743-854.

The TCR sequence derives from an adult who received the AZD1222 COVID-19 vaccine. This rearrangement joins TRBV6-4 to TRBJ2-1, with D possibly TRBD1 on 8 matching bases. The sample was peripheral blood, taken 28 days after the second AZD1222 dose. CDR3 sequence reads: CASRAAGQVDNEQFF. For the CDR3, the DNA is TGTGCCAGCAGAGCAGCGGGACAGGTGGACAATGAGCAGTTCTTC.